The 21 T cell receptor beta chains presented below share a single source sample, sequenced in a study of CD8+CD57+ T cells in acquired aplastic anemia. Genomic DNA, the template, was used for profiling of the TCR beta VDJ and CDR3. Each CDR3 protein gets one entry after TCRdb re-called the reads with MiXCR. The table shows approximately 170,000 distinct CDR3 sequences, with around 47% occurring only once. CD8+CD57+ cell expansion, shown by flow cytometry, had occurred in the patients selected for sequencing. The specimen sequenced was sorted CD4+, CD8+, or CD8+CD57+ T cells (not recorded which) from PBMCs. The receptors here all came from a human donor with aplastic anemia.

CDR3 region: CSAIGQAKDSNQPQHF. CDR3 nucleotides: TGCAGTGCCATCGGACAGGCCAAGGACAGCAATCAGCCCCAGCATTTT. The V gene is TRBV20-1, the J gene TRBJ1-5, with TRBD1 matching 7 bases. The CDR3 covers 16 residues. J gave up 1 base and V 6 bases, and 12 bases lay outside the gene matches. The V gene's germline CDR1 is DFQATT and CDR2 SNEGSKA (reference sequence).

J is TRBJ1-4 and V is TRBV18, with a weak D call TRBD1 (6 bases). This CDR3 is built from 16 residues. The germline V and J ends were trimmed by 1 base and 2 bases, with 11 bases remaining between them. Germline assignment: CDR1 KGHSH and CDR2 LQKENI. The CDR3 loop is CASSPQRGTTNEKLFF. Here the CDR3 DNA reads TGTGCCAGCTCACCACAGAGGGGGACGACTAATGAAAAACTGTTTTTT.

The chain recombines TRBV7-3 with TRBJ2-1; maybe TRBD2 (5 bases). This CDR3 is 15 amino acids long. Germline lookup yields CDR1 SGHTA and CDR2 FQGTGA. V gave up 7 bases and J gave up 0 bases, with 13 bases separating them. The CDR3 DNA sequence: TGTGCCAGCACCTACGGGAAGCACTCCTACAATGAGCAGTTCTTC. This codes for CASTYGKHSYNEQFF.

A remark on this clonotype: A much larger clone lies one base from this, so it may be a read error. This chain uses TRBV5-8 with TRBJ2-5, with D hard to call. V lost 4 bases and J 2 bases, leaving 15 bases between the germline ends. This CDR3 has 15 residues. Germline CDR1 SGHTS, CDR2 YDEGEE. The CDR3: CASSLSPESQETQYF. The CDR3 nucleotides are TGTGCCAGCAGCCTATCACCGGAGTCTCAAGAGACCCAGTACTTC. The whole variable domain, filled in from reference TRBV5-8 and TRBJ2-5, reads EAGVTQSPTHLIKTRGQQATLRCSPISGHTSVYWYQQALGLGLQFLLWYDEGEERNRGNFPPRFSGRQFPNYSSELNVNALELEDSALYLCASSLSPESQETQYFGPGTRLLVL.

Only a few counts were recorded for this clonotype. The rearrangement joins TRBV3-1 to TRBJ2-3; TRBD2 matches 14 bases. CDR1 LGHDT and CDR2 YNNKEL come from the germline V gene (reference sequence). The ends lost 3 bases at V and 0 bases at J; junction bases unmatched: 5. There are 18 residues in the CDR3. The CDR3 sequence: CASSHGLAGGLSTDTQYF. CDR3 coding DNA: TGTGCCAGCAGCCATGGACTAGCGGGGGGCTTAAGCACAGATACGCAGTATTTT.

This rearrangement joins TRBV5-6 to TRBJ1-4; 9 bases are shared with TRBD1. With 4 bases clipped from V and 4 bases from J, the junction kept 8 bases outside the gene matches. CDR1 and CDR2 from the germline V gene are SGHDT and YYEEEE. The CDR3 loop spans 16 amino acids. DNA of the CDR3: TGTGCCAGCAGCCCACGGGACAGGGCCGTTAATGAAAAACTGTTTTTT. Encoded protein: CASSPRDRAVNEKLFF.

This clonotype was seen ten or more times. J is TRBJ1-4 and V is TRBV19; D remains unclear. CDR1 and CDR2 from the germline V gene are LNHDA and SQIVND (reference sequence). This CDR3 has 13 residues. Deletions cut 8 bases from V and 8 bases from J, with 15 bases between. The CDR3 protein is CASCAGGREKLFF. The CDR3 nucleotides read TGTGCCAGTTGCGCAGGCGGCCGGGAAAAACTGTTTTTT.

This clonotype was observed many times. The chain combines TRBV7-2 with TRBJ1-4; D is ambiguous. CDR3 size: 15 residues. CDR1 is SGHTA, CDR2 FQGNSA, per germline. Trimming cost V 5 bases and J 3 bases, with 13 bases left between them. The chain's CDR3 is CASSPGPAANEKLFF. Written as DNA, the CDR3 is TGTGCCAGCAGCCCCGGACCGGCAGCTAATGAAAAACTGTTTTTT. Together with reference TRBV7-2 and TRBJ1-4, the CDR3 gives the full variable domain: GAGVSQSPSNKVTEKGKDVELRCDPISGHTALYWYRQSLGQGLEFLIYFQGNSAPDKSGLPSDRFSAERTGGSVSTLTIQRTQQEDSAVYLCASSPGPAANEKLFFGSGTQLSVL.

The chain's CDR3 is CAWSKQVDQPQHF. The DNA of the CDR3 is TGTGCCTGGAGTAAGCAGGTTGATCAGCCCCAGCATTTT. The chain employs TRBV30 and TRBJ1-5; the D is unclear. The CDR3 has 13 residues. Trimming removed 2 bases at V and 5 bases at J, with 10 bases between. Germline values: CDR1 GTSNPN, CDR2 SVGIG (reference sequence).

In DNA, the CDR3 is TGTGCCACCAGTGATTCGAGCTATGGCTACACCTTC. Amino acid sequence: CATSDSSYGYTF. The rearrangement uses TRBV24-1 and TRBJ1-2; D unclear. CDR1 KGHDR and CDR2 SFDVKD come from the germline V gene. The CDR3 is 12 amino acids. V was cut by 2 bases and J by 4 bases, with 4 bases left in between.

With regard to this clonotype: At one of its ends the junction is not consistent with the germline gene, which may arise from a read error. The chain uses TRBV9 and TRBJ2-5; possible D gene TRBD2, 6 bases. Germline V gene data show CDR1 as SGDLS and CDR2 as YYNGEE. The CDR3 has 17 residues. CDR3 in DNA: TGTGCCAGCAGCGGGGGGGTCGGCTACCCGTACCAAGAGACCCAGTGCTTC. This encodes CASSGGVGYPYQETQCF.

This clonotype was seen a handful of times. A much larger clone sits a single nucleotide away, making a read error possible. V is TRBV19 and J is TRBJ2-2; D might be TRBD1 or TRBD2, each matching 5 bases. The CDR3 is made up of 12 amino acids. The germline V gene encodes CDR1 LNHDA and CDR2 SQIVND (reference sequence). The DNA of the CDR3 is TGTGCCACTTTATTAGGGACCGGGGAGCTGCTTTTT. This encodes CATLLGTGELLF.

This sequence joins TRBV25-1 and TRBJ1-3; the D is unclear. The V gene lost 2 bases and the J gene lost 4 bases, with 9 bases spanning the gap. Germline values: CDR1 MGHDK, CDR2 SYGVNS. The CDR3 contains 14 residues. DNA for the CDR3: TGTGCCAGCAGTGAACCCACGGCGGGAAACACCATATATTTT. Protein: CASSEPTAGNTIYF.

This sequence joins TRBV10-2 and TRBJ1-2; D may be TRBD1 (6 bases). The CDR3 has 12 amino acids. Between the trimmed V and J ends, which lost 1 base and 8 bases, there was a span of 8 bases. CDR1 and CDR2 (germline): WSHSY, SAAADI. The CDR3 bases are TGCGCCAGCAGTGAGTTCAGGGGCGGCTACACCTTC. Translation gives CASSEFRGGYTF.

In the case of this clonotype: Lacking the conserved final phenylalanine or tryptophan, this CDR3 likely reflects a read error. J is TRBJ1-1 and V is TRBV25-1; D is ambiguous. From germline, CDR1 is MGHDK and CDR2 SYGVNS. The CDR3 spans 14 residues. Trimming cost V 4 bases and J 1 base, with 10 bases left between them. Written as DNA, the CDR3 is TGTGCCAGCAGTGGACATGCGGGGAACACTGAAGCTTTCATT. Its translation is CASSGHAGNTEAFI.

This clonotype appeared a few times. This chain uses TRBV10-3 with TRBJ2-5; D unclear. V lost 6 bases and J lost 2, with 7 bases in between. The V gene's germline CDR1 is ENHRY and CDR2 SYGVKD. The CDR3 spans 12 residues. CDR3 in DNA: TGTGCCATCAGGGGCGAGCAAGAGACCCAGTACTTC. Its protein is CAIRGEQETQYF.

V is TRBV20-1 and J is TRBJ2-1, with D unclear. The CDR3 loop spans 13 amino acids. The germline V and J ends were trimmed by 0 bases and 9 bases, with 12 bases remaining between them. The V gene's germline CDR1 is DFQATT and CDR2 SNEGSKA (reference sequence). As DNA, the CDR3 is TGCAGTGCTAGAGATGAAAGCTTCCGTGAGCAGTTCTTC. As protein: CSARDESFREQFF.

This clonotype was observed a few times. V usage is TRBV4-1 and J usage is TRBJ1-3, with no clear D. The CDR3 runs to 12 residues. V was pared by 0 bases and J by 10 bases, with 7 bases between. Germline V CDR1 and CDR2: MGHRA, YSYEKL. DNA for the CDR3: TGCGCCAGCAGCCAAGACAGCAGAACCATATATTTT. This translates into CASSQDSRTIYF.

CDR3 region: CASSLEWTQLAGPYEQYF. CDR3 in DNA: TGTGCCAGCAGCTTAGAGTGGACCCAACTAGCGGGACCCTACGAGCAGTACTTC. This rearrangement joins TRBV11-2 to TRBJ2-7; TRBD2 aligns across 10 bases. The CDR3 contains 18 residues. The germline gives CDR1 SGHAT, CDR2 FQNNGV. J gave up 2 bases and V 0 bases, and 10 bases lay outside the gene matches.

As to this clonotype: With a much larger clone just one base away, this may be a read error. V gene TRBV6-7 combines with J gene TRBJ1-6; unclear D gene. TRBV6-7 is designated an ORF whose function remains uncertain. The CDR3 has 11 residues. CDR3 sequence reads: CASSPNSLLHF. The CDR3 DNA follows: TGTGCCAGCAGTCCAAATTCACTCCTCCACTTT.

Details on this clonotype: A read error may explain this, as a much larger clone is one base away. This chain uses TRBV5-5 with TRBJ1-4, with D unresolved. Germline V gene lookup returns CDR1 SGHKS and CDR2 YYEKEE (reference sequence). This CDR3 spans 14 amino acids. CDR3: CASSSDQSEEKLSF. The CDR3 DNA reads TGTGCCAGCAGCTCGGACCAGTCCGAGGAAAAACTGTCTTTT.